The 27 T cell receptor beta chains listed next were all sequenced from one sample in a study of cytomegalovirus exposure and HLA in healthy donors. 13 Jbeta primers and 60 Vbeta primers were used for the PCR. Only in-frame clones appear in the TCRdb table, and some are missing; sequencing was by immunoSEQ multiplex PCR. The data hold 95,000 to 100,000 clones, with approximately 75% observed a single time. The specimen sequenced was PBMCs. The source is a woman between 35 and 50 years old in good health and CMV-seronegative.

The chain carries TRBV19 and TRBJ1-1; D unresolved. Germline loops: CDR1 LNHDA, CDR2 SQIVND (reference sequence). The CDR3 extends over 14 amino acids. V was shortened by 5 bases and J by 3 bases, with 13 bases between the two germline ends. The CDR3 DNA follows: TGTGCCAGTAGTCTCCCTGAGGAGTACACTGAAGCTTTCTTT. This sequence encodes CASSLPEEYTEAFF.

V usage is TRBV11-2 and J usage is TRBJ2-3; D remains ambiguous. The CDR3 contains 14 residues. Trimming took 1 base from V and 8 from J, leaving 13 bases between them. Germline CDR1 is SGHAT and CDR2 is FQNNGV. In DNA form, the CDR3 reads TGTGCCAGCAGCTTAGTATTGGGCAGTCGTACGCAGTATTTT. It is translated as CASSLVLGSRTQYF.

The rearrangement links TRBV19 to TRBJ2-1; 9 bases fit TRBD1. Germline V gene data show CDR1 as LNHDA and CDR2 as SQIVND (reference sequence). This CDR3 region has 13 residues. Unmatched junction bases numbered 6, after V lost 5 bases and J lost 10 bases. CDR3 nucleotide sequence: TGTGCCAGTAGTGGAACAGGGGGCTGGGAGCAGTTCTTC. Residues: CASSGTGGWEQFF.

This clone was observed once. V gene TRBV28 combines with J gene TRBJ2-7; weak D call: TRBD1 (5 bases). Per germline, CDR1 MDHEN and CDR2 SYDVKM. The V end was cut by 6 bases, the J end by 0 bases, with 12 bases between. This CDR3 is 14 amino acids long. CDR3 sequence reads: CASSTQVPSYEQYF. The CDR3 DNA reads as TGTGCCAGCAGCACACAGGTCCCCTCCTACGAGCAGTACTTC.

V gene TRBV6-5 combines with J gene TRBJ2-5, with 7 bases lining up with TRBD1. Germline CDR1 and CDR2: MNHEY and SVGAGI. This CDR3 is 15 amino acids long. V shed 7 bases and J 1 base; nucleotides not matched to a gene: 9. CDR3 sequence: CASKDRDSFQETQYF. The CDR3 coding sequence is TGTGCCAGCAAAGACCGGGACAGCTTCCAAGAGACCCAGTACTTC.

The chain has TRBV4-2 and TRBJ2-7; 7 nucleotides agree with TRBD2. J lost 3 bases, V lost 1 base, and 6 bases had no gene match. Germline V lookup: CDR1 LGHNA, CDR2 YNFKEQ. CDR3 length: 15 residues. The CDR3 DNA reads TGTGCCAGCAGCCAAGTTATAACGGGGGGCTACGAGCAGTACTTC. Its translation is CASSQVITGGYEQYF.

The chain recombines TRBV25-1 with TRBJ2-2, with a possible D match to TRBD2 (5 bases). From germline, CDR1 is MGHDK and CDR2 SYGVNS. The germline V and J ends were trimmed by 3 bases and 2 bases, with 13 bases remaining between them. The CDR3 spans 16 residues. The CDR3 loop reads CASSDPKRTNTGELFF. Written as DNA, the CDR3 is TGTGCCAGCAGTGACCCCAAGCGGACCAACACCGGGGAGCTGTTTTTT.

The chain is built from TRBV6-1 and TRBJ2-7; 8 positions agree with TRBD1. The CDR3 is 15 amino acids. The trim removed 2 bases at V and 0 bases at J, leaving 3 bases unmatched. Germline V lookup: CDR1 MNHNS, CDR2 SASEGT. The CDR3: CASSEIGQGSYEQYF. Written as DNA, the CDR3 is TGTGCCAGCAGTGAAATAGGACAGGGCTCCTACGAGCAGTACTTC.

The V call is TRBV4-1, the J call TRBJ2-7; the match to TRBD1 covers 10 bases. Germline V gene data show CDR1 as MGHRA and CDR2 as YSYEKL. The CDR3 length is 17 residues. With 3 bases clipped from V and 6 bases from J, the junction kept 14 bases outside the gene matches. The CDR3 DNA is TGCGCCAGCAGCCAGACCCCGATGGACAGGGGGGCTTCCGAGCAGTACTTC. Translated, it gives CASSQTPMDRGASEQYF.

The chain links TRBV6-4 to TRBJ2-1; TRBD2 matches at 9 bases. The CDR3 length is 15 residues. V gave up 3 bases and J gave up 6 bases; unmatched junction bases: 6. Germline loops: CDR1 MRHNA, CDR2 SNTAGT. The CDR3 DNA follows: TGTGCCAGCAGTGATCGCGGGGGGGCAGTCAATGAGCAGTTCTTC. Encoded protein: CASSDRGGAVNEQFF.

The gene calls are TRBV21-1 and TRBJ1-4; the table's D call TRBD1 went unverified against the DNA. TRBV21-1 is a documented pseudogene. This CDR3 has 20 residues. The DNA of the CDR3 is TGTGCCAGCAGCAAAGGAAGTAAGCAGGACAGAAAGTTTAGTGGGGAAAAACTGTTTTTT. Protein sequence: CASSKGSKQDRKFSGEKLFF.

This chain links TRBV7-9 with TRBJ2-1; 9 bases line up with TRBD2. CDR1 is SEHNR, CDR2 FQNEAQ, per germline (reference sequence). V lost 4 bases and J lost 0; bases outside the gene matches: 10. The CDR3 runs to 18 residues. The CDR3 bases are TGTGCCAGCAGCTCGGCGCAGCGGGGGGCCCTCTCCTACAATGAGCAGTTCTTC. It is translated as CASSSAQRGALSYNEQFF.

The V and J genes are TRBV13 and TRBJ2-2, with 8 bases matching TRBD1. V lost 5 bases to trimming and J lost 6 bases; unmatched junction nucleotides: 5. The V gene's germline CDR1 is PRHDT and CDR2 FYEKMQ (reference sequence). The CDR3 has 14 amino acids. The CDR3 DNA reads TGTGCCAGCAGCCTCAGACAGGGGCCCGGGGAGCTGTTTTTT. Protein: CASSLRQGPGELFF.

This chain uses TRBV5-4 with TRBJ1-1, with 11 bases that match TRBD1. The junction had 9 bases not matched to a gene; V was cut back by 4 bases and J by 1 base. Germline V gene sequence: CDR1 SGHNT, CDR2 YYREEE (reference sequence). The CDR3 is 17 residues long. CDR3 DNA sequence: TGTGCCAGCAGCCCGGGACAGGGGGTCGCTCCGAACACTGAAGCTTTCTTT. This codes for CASSPGQGVAPNTEAFF.

The gene calls are TRBV6-5 and TRBJ1-1, with D possibly being TRBD1 (6 bases). V was cut by 7 bases and J by 2 bases, with 11 bases left in between. This CDR3 comprises 13 residues. Germline loops: CDR1 MNHEY, CDR2 SVGAGI. DNA for the CDR3: TGTGCCAGCACACAGGGTCGTAACACTGAAGCTTTCTTT. It yields the protein CASTQGRNTEAFF.

This rearrangement joins TRBV4-2 to TRBJ1-2; 7 bases align to TRBD1. Germline V gene sequence: CDR1 LGHNA, CDR2 YNFKEQ. The V segment lost 2 bases and the J segment 5 bases; nucleotides outside the gene matches: 14. The CDR3 spans 17 residues. The CDR3 nucleotides are TGTGCCAGCAGCCAAACCGGACAGGAGGTTTCCAGTTATGGCTACACCTTC. This translates into CASSQTGQEVSSYGYTF.

This clone was seen once. The chain employs TRBV30 and TRBJ2-3, with 11 bases that match TRBD2. The CDR3 has 17 amino acids. Germline V gives CDR1 GTSNPN, CDR2 SVGIG (reference sequence). The ends lost 0 bases at V and 3 bases at J; junction bases unmatched: 8. The CDR3 DNA reads TGTGCCTGGAGTGTAAGGCGTACTAGCGGGAGTACAGATACGCAGTATTTT. Encoded protein: CAWSVRRTSGSTDTQYF. Using reference TRBV30 and TRBJ2-3 for the parts outside the CDR3, the full variable domain is SQTIHQWPATLVQPVGSPLSLECTVEGTSNPNLYWYRQAAGRGLQLLFYSVGIGQISSEVPQNLSASRPQDRQFILSSKKLLLSDSGFYLCAWSVRRTSGSTDTQYFGPGTRLTVL.

The chain recombines TRBV7-8 with TRBJ2-7; 7 positions match TRBD1. The CDR3 is 15 amino acids. The V segment lost 1 base and the J segment 4 bases; nucleotides outside the gene matches: 7. Per the germline V gene, CDR1 is SGHVS and CDR2 is FQNEAQ. CDR3 DNA: TGTGCCAGCAGCTTAGAGGGGGCCCCCGGATACGAGCAGTACTTC. Translated: CASSLEGAPGYEQYF.

This clone was counted between two and nine times. This chain joins TRBV11-3 and TRBJ2-7; possible D gene TRBD1, 5 bases. The CDR3 contains 13 residues. The germline gives CDR1 SGHNT, CDR2 YENEEA. V was clipped by 0 bases and J by 3 bases, with 6 bases between them. CDR3 nucleotide sequence: TGTGCCAGCAGCTTAGAGACAGACTACGAGCAGTACTTC. Its protein is CASSLETDYEQYF.

The chain joins TRBV7-2 to TRBJ1-1, with 8 nucleotides matching TRBD1. The CDR3 runs to 14 residues. Trimming at V came to 1 base and at J to 6 bases, leaving 4 bases not matched to a gene. CDR1 is SGHTA and CDR2 is FQGNSA in the germline V gene. The chain's CDR3 is CASSLEGQASEAFF. CDR3 DNA: TGTGCCAGCAGCTTAGAGGGACAGGCTTCTGAAGCTTTCTTT.

J is TRBJ2-2 and V is TRBV7-9, with TRBD2 matching 12 bases. The CDR3 runs to 15 residues. V trimming: 5 bases; J trimming: 6 bases; junction bases outside the gene matches: 4. CDR1 and CDR2 from the germline V gene are SEHNR and FQNEAQ (reference sequence). In DNA, the CDR3 is TGTGCCAGCAGCCAGACTAGCGGGAGCGCCGGGGAGCTGTTTTTT. Translating gives CASSQTSGSAGELFF. Looking up the rest from reference TRBV7-9 and TRBJ2-2 gives the full variable domain: DTGVSQNPRHKITKRGQNVTFRCDPISEHNRLYWYRQTLGQGPEFLTYFQNEAQLEKSRLLSDRFSAERPKGSFSTLEIQRTEQGDSAMYLCASSQTSGSAGELFFGEGSRLTVL.

This clone has just a few counts. The V call is TRBV14, the J call TRBJ1-3; no reliable D call. V was cut by 2 bases and J by 0 bases, with 8 bases left in between. Germline CDR1 SGHDN, CDR2 FVKESK. This CDR3 is built from 15 residues. Here the CDR3 reads CASSQLWSSGNTIYF. Written as DNA, the CDR3 is TGTGCCAGCAGCCAATTATGGAGCTCTGGAAACACCATATATTTT.

The chain employs TRBV29-1 and TRBJ1-1, with 8 bases fitting TRBD1. CDR3 length: 15 residues. Germline V gene sequence: CDR1 SQVTM, CDR2 ANQGSEA. With V trimmed by 7 bases and J by 1 base, 11 bases remained unmatched. The CDR3 DNA follows: TGCAGCGGATCCGGGACAGGATTTGCGAACACTGAAGCTTTCTTT. Translation gives CSGSGTGFANTEAFF.

The chain links TRBV5-8 to TRBJ1-1; D is unresolved. Germline V CDR1 and CDR2: SGHTS, YDEGEE. This CDR3 is built from 13 residues. V lost 4 bases, J lost 3 bases, and 10 bases lay in between. The CDR3 DNA is TGTGCCAGCAGCCGCGTCATTTACACTGAAGCTTTCTTT. This sequence encodes CASSRVIYTEAFF.

The rearrangement joins TRBV6-4 to TRBJ2-1; 7 bases align to TRBD2. The germline V gene encodes CDR1 MRHNA and CDR2 SNTAGT. This CDR3 is 16 amino acids long. With 6 bases clipped from V and 6 bases from J, the junction kept 14 bases outside the gene matches. In DNA form, the CDR3 reads TGTGCCAGCAGGTCCACTAGCGCCTGGGCTCCCAATGAGCAGTTCTTC. Its protein is CASRSTSAWAPNEQFF.

The sample holds a few counts of this clone. This sequence joins TRBV2 and TRBJ2-7, with 9 bases identical to TRBD2. Germline lookup yields CDR1 SNHLY and CDR2 FYNNEI. This CDR3 spans 14 amino acids. V gave up 7 bases and J gave up 10 bases; unmatched junction bases: 14. CDR3 bases: TGTGCCAGCATCGACGAGACTAGCGGCTCCGGCCAGTACTTC. Protein sequence: CASIDETSGSGQYF.

The chain carries TRBV11-3 and TRBJ2-1, with D tentatively TRBD2 (6 bases). The CDR3 spans 16 residues. V lost 5 bases and J lost 7, with 21 bases in between. CDR1 is SGHNT, CDR2 YENEEA, per germline. CDR3: CASSPSWGETGNEQFF. The CDR3 DNA reads as TGTGCCAGCAGCCCCTCGTGGGGGGAGACTGGGAATGAGCAGTTCTTC.